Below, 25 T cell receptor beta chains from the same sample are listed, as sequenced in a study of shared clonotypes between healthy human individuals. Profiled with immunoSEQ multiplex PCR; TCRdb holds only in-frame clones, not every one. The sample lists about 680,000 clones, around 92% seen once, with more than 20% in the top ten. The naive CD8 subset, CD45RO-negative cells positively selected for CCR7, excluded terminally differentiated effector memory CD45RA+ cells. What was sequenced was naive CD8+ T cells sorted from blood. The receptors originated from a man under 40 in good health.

This chain's CDR3 is CASSLRGPSSYNEQFF. For the CDR3, the DNA is TGCGCCAGCAGCTTGCGGGGGCCGAGCTCCTACAATGAGCAGTTCTTC. The V and J genes are TRBV5-1 and TRBJ2-1; D tentatively reads TRBD1 or TRBD2 (6 bases each). Germline CDR1 and CDR2: SGHRS and YFSETQ. V was shortened by 1 base and J by 0 bases, with 11 bases between the two germline ends. This CDR3 is built from 16 residues.

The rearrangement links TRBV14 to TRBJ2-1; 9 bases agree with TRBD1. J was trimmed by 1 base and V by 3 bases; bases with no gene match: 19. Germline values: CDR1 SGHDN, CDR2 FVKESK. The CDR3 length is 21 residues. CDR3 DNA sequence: TGTGCCAGCAGCCAGGAGTCCCACGGGACAGGGTGGATGAGGTCCTACAATGAGCAGTTCTTC. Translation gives CASSQESHGTGWMRSYNEQFF.

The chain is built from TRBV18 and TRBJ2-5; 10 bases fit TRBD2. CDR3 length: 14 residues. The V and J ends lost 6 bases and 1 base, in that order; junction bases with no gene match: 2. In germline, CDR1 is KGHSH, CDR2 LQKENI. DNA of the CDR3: TGTGCCAGCTCGGTAGCGGGAGGCCAAGAGACCCAGTACTTC. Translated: CASSVAGGQETQYF.

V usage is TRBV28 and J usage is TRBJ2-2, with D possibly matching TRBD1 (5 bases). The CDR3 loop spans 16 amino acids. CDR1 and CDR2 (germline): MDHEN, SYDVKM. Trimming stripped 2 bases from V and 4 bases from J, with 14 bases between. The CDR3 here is CASSLEGAPVTGELFF. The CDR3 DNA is TGTGCCAGCAGTTTAGAAGGGGCCCCGGTCACCGGGGAGCTGTTTTTT.

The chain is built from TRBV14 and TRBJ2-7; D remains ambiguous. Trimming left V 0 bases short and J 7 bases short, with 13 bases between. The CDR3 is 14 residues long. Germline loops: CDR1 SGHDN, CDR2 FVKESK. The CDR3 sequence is CASSQDRRPREQYF. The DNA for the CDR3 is TGTGCCAGCAGCCAAGATCGCCGGCCAAGGGAGCAGTACTTC.

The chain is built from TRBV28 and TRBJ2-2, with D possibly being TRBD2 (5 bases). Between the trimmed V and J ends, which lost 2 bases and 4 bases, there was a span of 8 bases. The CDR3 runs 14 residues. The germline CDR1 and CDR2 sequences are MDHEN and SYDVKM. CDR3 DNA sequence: TGTGCCAGCAGTTTACGAGGGTCCACCGGGGAGCTGTTTTTT. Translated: CASSLRGSTGELFF.

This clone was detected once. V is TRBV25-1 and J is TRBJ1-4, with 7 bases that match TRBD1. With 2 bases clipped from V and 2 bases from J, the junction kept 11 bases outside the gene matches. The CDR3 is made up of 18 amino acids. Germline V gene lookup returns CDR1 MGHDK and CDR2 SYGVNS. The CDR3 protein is CASSETTGAAATNEKLFF. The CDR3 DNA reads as TGTGCCAGCAGTGAAACCACAGGGGCAGCAGCTACTAATGAAAAACTGTTTTTT.

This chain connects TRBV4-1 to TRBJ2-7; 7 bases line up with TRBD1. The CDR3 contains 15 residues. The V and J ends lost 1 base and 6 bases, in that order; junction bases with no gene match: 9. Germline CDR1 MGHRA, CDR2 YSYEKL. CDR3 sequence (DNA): TGCGCCAGCAGCCAAGGAGGGGGCCCAGAGGGCGAGCAGTACTTC. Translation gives CASSQGGGPEGEQYF.

The CDR3 DNA sequence: TGTGCCAGCATGGTGGCAGGGGGCCATCAGCCCCAGCATTTT. Residues: CASMVAGGHQPQHF. The rearrangement links TRBV27 to TRBJ1-5; TRBD1 matches 8 bases. CDR1 MNHEY and CDR2 SMNVEV come from the germline V gene (reference sequence). V lost 7 bases, J lost 5 bases, and 7 bases stayed unmatched. The CDR3 length is 14 residues.

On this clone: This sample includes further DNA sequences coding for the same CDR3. CDR3 DNA sequence: TGTGCCAGCAGTGATCGATCCTACAATGAGCAGTTCTTC. This gives the protein CASSDRSYNEQFF. This chain links TRBV6-1 with TRBJ2-1; D uncertain. Germline-derived CDR1 and CDR2 are MNHNS and SASEGT. Deletions cut 3 bases from V and 1 base from J, with 4 bases between. The CDR3 spans 13 residues.

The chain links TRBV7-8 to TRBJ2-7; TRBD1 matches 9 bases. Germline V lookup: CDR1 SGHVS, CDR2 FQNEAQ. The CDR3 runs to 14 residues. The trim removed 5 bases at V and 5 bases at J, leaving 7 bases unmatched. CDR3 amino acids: CASSDHRGLNEQYF. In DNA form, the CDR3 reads TGTGCCAGCAGCGATCACAGGGGGCTCAACGAGCAGTACTTC. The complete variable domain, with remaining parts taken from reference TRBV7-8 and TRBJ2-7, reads GAGVSQSPRYKVAKRGQDVALRCDPISGHVSLFWYQQALGQGPEFLTYFQNEAQLDKSGLPSDRFFAERPEGSVSTLKIQRTQQEDSAVYLCASSDHRGLNEQYFGPGTRLTVT.

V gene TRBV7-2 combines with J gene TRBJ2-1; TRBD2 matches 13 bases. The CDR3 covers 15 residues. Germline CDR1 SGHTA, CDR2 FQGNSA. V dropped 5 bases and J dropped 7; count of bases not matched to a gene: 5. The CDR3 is CASSRLAGGENEQFF. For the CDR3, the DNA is TGTGCCAGCAGCCGACTAGCGGGAGGTGAAAATGAGCAGTTCTTC.

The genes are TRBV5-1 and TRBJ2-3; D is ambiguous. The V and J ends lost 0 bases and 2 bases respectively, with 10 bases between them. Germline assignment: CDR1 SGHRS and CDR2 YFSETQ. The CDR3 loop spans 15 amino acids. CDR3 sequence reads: CASSLAETTTDTQYF. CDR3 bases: TGCGCCAGCAGCTTGGCGGAAACTACCACAGATACGCAGTATTTT.

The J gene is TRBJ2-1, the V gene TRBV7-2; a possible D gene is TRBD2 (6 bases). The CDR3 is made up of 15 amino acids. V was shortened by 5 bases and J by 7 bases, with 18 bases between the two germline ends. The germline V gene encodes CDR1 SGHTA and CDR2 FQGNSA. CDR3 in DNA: TGTGCCAGCAGCCCGCGGGCGGAGGGAGGAAATGAGCAGTTCTTC. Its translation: CASSPRAEGGNEQFF.

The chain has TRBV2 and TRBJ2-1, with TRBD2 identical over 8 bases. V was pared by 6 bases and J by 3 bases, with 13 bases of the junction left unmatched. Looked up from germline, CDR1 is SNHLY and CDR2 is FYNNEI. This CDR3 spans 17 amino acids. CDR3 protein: CASRGPGLAGVYNEQFF. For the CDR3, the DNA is TGTGCCAGCAGGGGGCCCGGGCTAGCGGGCGTCTACAATGAGCAGTTCTTC.

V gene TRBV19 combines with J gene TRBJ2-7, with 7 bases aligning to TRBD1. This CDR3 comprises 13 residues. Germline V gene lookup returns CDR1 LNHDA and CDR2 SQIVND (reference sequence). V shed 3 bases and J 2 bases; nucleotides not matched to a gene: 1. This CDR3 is CASSMDRTYEQYF. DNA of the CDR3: TGTGCCAGTAGTATGGACAGGACCTACGAGCAGTACTTC.

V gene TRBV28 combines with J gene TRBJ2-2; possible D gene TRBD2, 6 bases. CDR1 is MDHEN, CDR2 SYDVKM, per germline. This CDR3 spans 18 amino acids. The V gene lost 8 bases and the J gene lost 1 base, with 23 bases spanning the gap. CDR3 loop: CASQLRFFGGGNTGELFF. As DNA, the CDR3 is TGTGCCAGCCAGCTTCGGTTCTTCGGGGGAGGGAACACCGGGGAGCTGTTTTTT.

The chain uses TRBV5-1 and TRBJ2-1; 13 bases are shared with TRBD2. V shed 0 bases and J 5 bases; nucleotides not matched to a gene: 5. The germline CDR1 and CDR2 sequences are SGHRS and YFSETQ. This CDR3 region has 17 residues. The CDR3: CASSLGTSGSQDNEQFF. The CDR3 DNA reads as TGCGCCAGCAGCTTGGGGACTAGCGGGAGTCAGGACAATGAGCAGTTCTTC.

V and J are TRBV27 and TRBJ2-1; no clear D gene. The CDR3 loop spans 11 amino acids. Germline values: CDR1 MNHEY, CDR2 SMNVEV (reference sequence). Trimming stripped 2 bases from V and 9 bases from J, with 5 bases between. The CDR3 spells CASSLGVEQFF. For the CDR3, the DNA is TGTGCCAGCAGTTTAGGGGTTGAGCAGTTCTTC.

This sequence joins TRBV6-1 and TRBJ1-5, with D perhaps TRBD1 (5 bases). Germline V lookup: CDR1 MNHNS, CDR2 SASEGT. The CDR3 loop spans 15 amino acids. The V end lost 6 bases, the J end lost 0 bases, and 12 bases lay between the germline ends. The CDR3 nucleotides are TGTGCCAGCAGGACAGCAGAGGATAGCAATCAGCCCCAGCATTTT. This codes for CASRTAEDSNQPQHF.

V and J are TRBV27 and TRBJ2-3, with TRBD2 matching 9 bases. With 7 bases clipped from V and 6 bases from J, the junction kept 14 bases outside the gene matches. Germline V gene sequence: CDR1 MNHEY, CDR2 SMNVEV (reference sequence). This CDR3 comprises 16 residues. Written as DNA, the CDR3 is TGTGCCAGCACCCTGCGGGCGGGAGGGCCGGCGGATACGCAGTATTTT. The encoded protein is CASTLRAGGPADTQYF.

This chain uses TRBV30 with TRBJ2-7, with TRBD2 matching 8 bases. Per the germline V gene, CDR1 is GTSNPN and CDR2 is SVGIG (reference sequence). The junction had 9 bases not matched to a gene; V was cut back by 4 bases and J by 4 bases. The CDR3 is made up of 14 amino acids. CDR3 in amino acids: CAWIRSGGPYEQYF. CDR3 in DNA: TGTGCCTGGATTAGGTCGGGAGGGCCGTACGAGCAGTACTTC. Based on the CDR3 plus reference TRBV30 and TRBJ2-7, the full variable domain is SQTIHQWPATLVQPVGSPLSLECTVEGTSNPNLYWYRQAAGRGLQLLFYSVGIGQISSEVPQNLSASRPQDRQFILSSKKLLLSDSGFYLCAWIRSGGPYEQYFGPGTRLTVT.

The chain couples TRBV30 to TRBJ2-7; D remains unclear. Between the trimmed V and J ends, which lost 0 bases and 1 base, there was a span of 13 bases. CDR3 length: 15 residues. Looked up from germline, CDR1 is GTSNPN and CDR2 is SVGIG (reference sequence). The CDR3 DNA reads TGTGCCTGGAGTGTACCTTCAGGAGCGTCCTACGAGCAGTACTTC. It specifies CAWSVPSGASYEQYF.

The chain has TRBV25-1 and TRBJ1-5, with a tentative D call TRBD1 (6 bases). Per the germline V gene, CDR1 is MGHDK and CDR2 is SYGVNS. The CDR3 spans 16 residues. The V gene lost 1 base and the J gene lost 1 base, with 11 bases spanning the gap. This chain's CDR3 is CASSESGVGSNQPQHF. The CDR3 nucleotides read TGTGCCAGCAGTGAATCAGGGGTTGGGAGCAATCAGCCCCAGCATTTT.

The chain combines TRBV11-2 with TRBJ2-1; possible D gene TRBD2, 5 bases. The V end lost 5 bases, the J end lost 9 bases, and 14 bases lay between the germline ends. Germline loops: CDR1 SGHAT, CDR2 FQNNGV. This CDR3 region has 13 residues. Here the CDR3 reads CASSLGAIGEQFF. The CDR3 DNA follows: TGTGCCAGCAGCCTGGGAGCGATCGGTGAGCAGTTCTTC.